This is a list of T cell receptor beta chains from one sample in a study of graft-versus-host responses after intestinal transplantation. The data were produced by immunoSEQ multiplex PCR, yet TCRdb's version contains in-frame clones alone and is incomplete. The sample contains about 8,900 clones, approximately 26% of which appear only once. The sequences come from alloreactive CD8+ T cells from a mixed lymphocyte reaction culture, collected before transplantation. The receptor source for this set is a human patient who was an organ donor for intestinal transplantation. CDR3s include the opening cysteine and the closing phenylalanine or tryptophan. Each record gives: D gene, V gene, J gene, clone size, CDR3 DNA, CDR3 protein. The D gene is left open where the match is weak. Expanded clones get a size class; other rows say once, few or many, or leave the size out.

D gene: .
V gene: TRBV4-1
J gene: TRBJ1-1
clone size: few
CDR3 DNA: TGCGCCAGCAGCCAGGGACCGGGACAACCAAACACTGAAGCTTTCTTT
CDR3 protein: CASSQGPGQPNTEAFF

D gene: TRBD1
V gene: TRBV6-4
J gene: TRBJ1-5
clone size: .
CDR3 DNA: TGTGCCAGCAGTGACTCGTCCCGGGAGGGGGCCGTACCTAATCAGCCCCAGCATTTT
CDR3 protein: CASSDSSREGAVPNQPQHF

D gene: TRBD1
V gene: TRBV9
J gene: TRBJ1-2
clone size: few
CDR3 DNA: TGTGCCAGCAGCGTTGGGGGACAGGGGAGGGGCTACACCTTC
CDR3 protein: CASSVGGQGRGYTF

D gene: .
V gene: TRBV6-6
J gene: TRBJ1-6
clone size: few
CDR3 DNA: TGTGCCAGCAGTTTCTACTTGACAGACTCACCCCTCCACTTT
CDR3 protein: CASSFYLTDSPLHF

D gene: .
V gene: TRBV27
J gene: TRBJ2-2
clone size: .
CDR3 DNA: TGTGCCAGGACCCGGGGTTTTGAACACCGGGGAGCTGTTTTT
CDR3 protein: CARTRGFEHRGAVF

D gene: .
V gene: TRBV4-3
J gene: TRBJ2-1
clone size: .
CDR3 DNA: TGCGCCAGCAGCCAAGAAGAGGGCTCCTACAATGAGCAGTTCTTC
CDR3 protein: CASSQEEGSYNEQFF

D gene: .
V gene: TRBV30
J gene: TRBJ1-1
clone size: medium-sized
CDR3 DNA: TGTGCCTGGAGTGACAGGGAGTGGACTGAAGCTTTCTTT
CDR3 protein: CAWSDREWTEAFF

D gene: .
V gene: TRBV6-4
J gene: TRBJ2-7
clone size: few
CDR3 DNA: TGTGCCAGCAGTCCGGACCCTTACGAGCAGTACTTC
CDR3 protein: CASSPDPYEQYF

D gene: .
V gene: TRBV5-1
J gene: TRBJ2-7
clone size: .
CDR3 DNA: TGCGCCAGCACTCTCGGCACAGGGACCTACGAGCAGTACTTC
CDR3 protein: CASTLGTGTYEQYF

D gene: TRBD1
V gene: TRBV7-9
J gene: TRBJ2-7
clone size: few
CDR3 DNA: TGTGCCAGCAGCCGGGCCGGGACAGGGAGCTCCTACGAGCAGTACTTC
CDR3 protein: CASSRAGTGSSYEQYF

D gene: .
V gene: TRBV5-4
J gene: TRBJ1-1
clone size: .
CDR3 DNA: TGTGCCAGCAGCTTTGGTAATGAAGCTTTCTTT
CDR3 protein: CASSFGNEAFF

D gene: .
V gene: TRBV7-2
J gene: TRBJ2-7
clone size: few
CDR3 DNA: TGTGCCAGCAGCTTAGAGGTGGGGGGCTCCTACGAGCAGTACTTC
CDR3 protein: CASSLEVGGSYEQYF

D gene: .
V gene: TRBV7-6
J gene: TRBJ2-1
clone size: once
CDR3 DNA: TGTGCCAGCAGCTTAGGAGGTTATGAGCAGTTCTTC
CDR3 protein: CASSLGGYEQFF

D gene: .
V gene: TRBV7-9
J gene: TRBJ1-2
clone size: .
CDR3 DNA: TGTGCCAGCAGCCCCAGTGGGGGCTACACCTTC
CDR3 protein: CASSPSGGYTF

D gene: TRBD1
V gene: TRBV7-6
J gene: TRBJ1-6
clone size: .
CDR3 DNA: TGTGCCAGCAGCTTATTGTCACAGGGGCAATCACCCCTCCACTTT
CDR3 protein: CASSLLSQGQSPLHF